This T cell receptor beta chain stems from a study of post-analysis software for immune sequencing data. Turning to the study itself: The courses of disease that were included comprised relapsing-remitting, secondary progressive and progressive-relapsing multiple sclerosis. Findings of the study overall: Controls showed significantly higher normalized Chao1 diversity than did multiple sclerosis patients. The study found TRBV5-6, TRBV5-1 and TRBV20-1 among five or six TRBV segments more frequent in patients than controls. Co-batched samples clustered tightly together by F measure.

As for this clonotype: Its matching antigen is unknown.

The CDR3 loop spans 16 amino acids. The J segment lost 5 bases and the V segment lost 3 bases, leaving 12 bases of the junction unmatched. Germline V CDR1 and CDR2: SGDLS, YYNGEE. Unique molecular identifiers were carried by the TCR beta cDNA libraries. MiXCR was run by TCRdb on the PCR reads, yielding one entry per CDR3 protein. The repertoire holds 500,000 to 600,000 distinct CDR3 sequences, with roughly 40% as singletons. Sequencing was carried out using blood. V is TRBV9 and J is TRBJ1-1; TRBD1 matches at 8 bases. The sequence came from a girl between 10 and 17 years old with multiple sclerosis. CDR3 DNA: TGTGCCAGCAGCGCTGGGACAGGTCTAACGGGGACTGAAGCTTTCTTT. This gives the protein CASSAGTGLTGTEAFF.